Described below is a single T cell receptor beta chain sequence and its context. The CDR3 has 15 residues. Germline CDR1 is SGHRS and CDR2 is YFSETQ. V was clipped by 0 bases and J by 10 bases, with 14 bases between them. This record comes from a study of blood T cell repertoires in COVID-19. Turning to the study itself: COVID-19 samples collected from the United States, Italy and Spain covered acute and convalescent phases.

Under the authors' procedure: Quantification of nucleated cells was approximated via reference gene primer amplification. The repertoire was sequenced with immunoSEQ multiplex PCR; TCRdb's copy has only in-frame clones and lacks some. The DNA was the basis for D and trimming; V, J and clone size are from that table. The data hold tens of thousands of clones, with 80% to 85% observed a single time. This receptor was obtained from a human donor in a cohort sampled during active COVID-19. J is TRBJ1-6 and V is TRBV5-1; D possibly corresponds to TRBD1 (6 bases). The sample was peripheral blood. The CDR3 coding sequence is TGCGCCAGCAGCTTGGAACAGGGCTACCAATCACCCCTCCACTTT. This translates into CASSLEQGYQSPLHF.